These 26 T cell receptor beta chains were all obtained from the same sample, sequenced in a study of T-cell memory formation after mild COVID-19. MiXCR was run by TCRdb on the 5' RACE reads, yielding one entry per CDR3 protein. The table includes about 90,000 distinct CDR3 sequences, about 13% detected once. Sequenced sample: PBMCs or a T cell subset sorted from them (not recorded which). The receptors come from an adult woman who had mild COVID-19 (a few samples of this study predate the infection). Cell type and time point are not known.

This clonotype was seen at least ten times. This rearrangement joins TRBV5-8 to TRBJ2-7; 8 nucleotides match TRBD2. Looked up from germline, CDR1 is SGHTS and CDR2 is YDEGEE. Trimming removed 0 bases from V and 6 bases from J; junction bases left unmatched: 11. CDR3 length: 16 amino acids. The CDR3 bases are TGTGCCAGCAGCTTGGCAACGGGACTAGTGGCTGCCGAGCAGTACTTC. Its protein product is CASSLATGLVAAEQYF.

V is TRBV7-9 and J is TRBJ1-3; 7 bases align to TRBD1. This CDR3 is 15 amino acids long. Germline trimming cut 2 bases from V and 5 bases from J; bases unmatched to any gene: 6. Germline loops: CDR1 SEHNR, CDR2 FQNEAQ (reference sequence). In nucleotides, the CDR3 is TGTGCCAGCAGCTTACCCTGGACAGGTCGAAACACCATATATTTT. Translated: CASSLPWTGRNTIYF.

The chain carries TRBV5-1 and TRBJ2-7; 7 nucleotides match TRBD2. V lost 3 bases and J lost 2; bases outside the gene matches: 2. The CDR3 length is 13 residues. Germline lookup yields CDR1 SGHRS and CDR2 YFSETQ. The CDR3 here is CASSWEGPYEQYF. The CDR3 nucleotides are TGCGCCAGCAGCTGGGAGGGGCCCTACGAGCAGTACTTC.

This clonotype was counted between two and nine times. The gene calls are TRBV11-3 and TRBJ2-7, with 7 bases aligning to TRBD2. The CDR3 covers 14 residues. Germline CDR1 is SGHNT and CDR2 is YENEEA. Trimming removed 8 bases from V and 5 bases from J; junction bases left unmatched: 12. CDR3 coding DNA: TGTGCCAGCCAGACGTGGGGGGAGGGCGACGAGCAGTACTTC. It encodes CASQTWGEGDEQYF.

This clonotype was observed a few times. V usage is TRBV4-2 and J usage is TRBJ2-7; D may correspond to TRBD1 or TRBD2 (5 bases each). CDR1 and CDR2 from the germline V gene are LGHNA and YNFKEQ. CDR3 length equals 15 residues. With 1 base removed from V and 7 bases from J, the gap between germline ends came to 17 bases. The CDR3 coding sequence is TGTGCCAGCAGCCAAGCCTCGTACGGGACGCGGGAGCAGTACTTC. This encodes CASSQASYGTREQYF.

The chain has TRBV5-6 and TRBJ2-7; TRBD2 matches at 10 bases. Trimming took 0 bases from V and 2 from J; bases not matched to a gene: 2. The germline CDR1 and CDR2 sequences are SGHDT and YYEEEE. This CDR3 has 15 residues. The chain's CDR3 is CASSLERGGTYEQYF. CDR3 nucleotides: TGTGCCAGCAGCTTGGAGCGGGGGGGAACCTACGAGCAGTACTTC.

There are a few counts of this clonotype. The rearrangement joins TRBV15 to TRBJ1-2; D unclear. Trimming took off 4 bases at V and 8 bases at J, with 8 bases between the two ends. The CDR3 is 11 amino acids. Germline V gene data show CDR1 as LNHNV and CDR2 as YYDKDF (reference sequence). The CDR3 sequence is CATSNRNGYTF. The CDR3, as DNA: TGTGCCACCAGCAACAGAAACGGCTACACCTTC.

This chain joins TRBV7-9 and TRBJ1-4; 12 nucleotides align to TRBD1. The CDR3 has 15 amino acids. V was clipped by 5 bases and J by 8 bases; unmatched bases: 6. CDR1 is SEHNR, CDR2 FQNEAQ, per germline (reference sequence). This CDR3 is CASSLGTGGVEKLFF. The CDR3 DNA reads TGTGCCAGCAGCCTCGGGACAGGGGGCGTAGAAAAACTGTTTTTT.

The chain carries TRBV12-3 or TRBV12-4 and TRBJ2-5; D gene unclear. CDR3 size: 17 residues. Trimming shortened V by 6 bases and J by 3 bases, and 23 bases separated the two germline ends. The CDR3 region has the DNA TGTGCCAGCAGGCTTGCGGTTCTGGTTGGCCGGGAAGAGACCCAGTACTTC. It translates to CASRLAVLVGREETQYF.

The chain recombines TRBV5-5 with TRBJ1-2, with D uncertain. V gave up 1 base and J gave up 6 bases, with 13 bases separating them. CDR1 is SGHKS, CDR2 YYEKEE, per germline (reference sequence). This CDR3 is 14 amino acids long. CDR3 in amino acids: CASSLWGEVDGYTF. The CDR3 DNA follows: TGTGCCAGCAGCTTGTGGGGAGAGGTGGATGGCTACACCTTC.

The CDR3 nucleotides read TGTGCCAGCAGTTCCGGGACGGCCCCCTACGAGCAGTACTTC. Translation: CASSSGTAPYEQYF. The J gene is TRBJ2-7, the V gene TRBV11-3; D may be TRBD1 or TRBD2 (5 bases each). Germline V gene lookup returns CDR1 SGHNT and CDR2 YENEEA. Trimming left V 6 bases short and J 2 bases short, with 14 bases between. CDR3 length: 14 amino acids.

The rearrangement links TRBV30 to TRBJ2-4, with D tentatively TRBD2 (6 bases). The CDR3 loop spans 14 amino acids. Per the germline V gene, CDR1 is GTSNPN and CDR2 is SVGIG (reference sequence). Trimming cost V 3 bases and J 7 bases, with 16 bases left between them. The CDR3 loop is CAWRSGDPFNIQYF. CDR3 bases: TGTGCCTGGAGGTCGGGGGACCCCTTTAACATTCAGTACTTC.

The chain joins TRBV7-9 to TRBJ2-1, with D perhaps being TRBD1 or TRBD2 (5 bases each). V was pared by 6 bases and J by 4 bases, with 13 bases between. This CDR3 is 14 amino acids long. The V gene's germline CDR1 is SEHNR and CDR2 FQNEAQ (reference sequence). The DNA for the CDR3 is TGTGCCAGCAGTTTCGCGTGGGGGTACAATGAGCAGTTCTTC. Its protein product is CASSFAWGYNEQFF.

The genes are TRBV5-1 and TRBJ2-1, with 9 bases that match TRBD2. V gave up 7 bases and J gave up 7 bases; unmatched junction bases: 27. CDR1 is SGHRS and CDR2 is YFSETQ in the germline V gene. The CDR3 loop spans 20 amino acids. The CDR3 DNA sequence: TGCGCCAGCTGTCTTACCAGCGGGCAGCGGGGGGCCCCCACCTTTAATGAGCAGTTCTTC. Amino acids: CASCLTSGQRGAPTFNEQFF.

This sequence joins TRBV5-1 and TRBJ2-1, with 8 positions matching TRBD2. The CDR3 runs to 17 residues. Unmatched junction bases numbered 19, after V lost 4 bases and J lost 10 bases. CDR1 and CDR2 from the germline V gene are SGHRS and YFSETQ. Written as DNA, the CDR3 is TGCGCCAGCAGCCTTCCACCGGGACTAGTGGGTTTAGGGGAGCAGTTCTTC. Translated, it gives CASSLPPGLVGLGEQFF.

J is TRBJ2-7 and V is TRBV7-6; 13 bases are shared with TRBD2. CDR3 length: 15 amino acids. Trimming at V came to 5 bases and at J to 2 bases, leaving 3 bases not matched to a gene. Looked up from germline, CDR1 is SGHVS and CDR2 is FNYEAQ. CDR3 coding DNA: TGTGCCAGCAGCCTGGGACTAGCGGGGACCTACGAGCAGTACTTC. Its protein product is CASSLGLAGTYEQYF.

In its sample, this clonotype was seen a few times. The V and J genes are TRBV6-5 and TRBJ2-3; TRBD2 agrees at 10 bases. Trimming at V came to 6 bases and at J to 5 bases, leaving 11 bases not matched to a gene. Germline CDR1 is MNHEY and CDR2 is SVGAGI. The CDR3 consists of 16 residues. The CDR3 bases are TGTGCCAGCAGCTCTACTAGCGGGAAAGCTAAAGATACGCAGTATTTT. It codes for CASSSTSGKAKDTQYF.

This clonotype came up once. The gene calls are TRBV30 and TRBJ2-7; no definite D call. The CDR3 totals 12 residues. The V end was cut by 0 bases, the J end by 4 bases, with 7 bases between. The germline V gene encodes CDR1 GTSNPN and CDR2 SVGIG (reference sequence). CDR3 sequence reads: CAWSVYGYEQYF. The CDR3 region has the DNA TGTGCCTGGAGTGTTTATGGATACGAGCAGTACTTC.

This clonotype was detected ten times or more. The chain carries TRBV5-1 and TRBJ2-1, with D tentatively TRBD1 or TRBD2 (6 bases each). The CDR3 has 16 amino acids. CDR1 SGHRS and CDR2 YFSETQ come from the germline V gene. Trimming took 4 bases from V and 4 from J, leaving 18 bases between them. The CDR3 loop is CASSPGVGAEYNEQFF. In DNA form, the CDR3 reads TGCGCCAGCAGCCCGGGGGTGGGGGCCGAATACAATGAGCAGTTCTTC.

This chain uses TRBV18 with TRBJ1-6, with D possibly being TRBD1 (5 bases). Germline V gene data show CDR1 as KGHSH and CDR2 as LQKENI. The CDR3 contains 16 residues. With 2 bases removed from V and 8 bases from J, the gap between germline ends came to 16 bases. The CDR3 DNA reads as TGTGCCAGCTCACCAAAGACAGTGGGTGACTATTCACCCCTCCACTTT. It is translated as CASSPKTVGDYSPLHF.

The chain's CDR3 is CASSPSSGGARRNEQFF. Written as DNA, the CDR3 is TGTGCCAGCAGCCCCTCTAGCGGGGGGGCCAGGCGGAATGAGCAGTTCTTC. The chain carries TRBV2 and TRBJ2-1; 12 bases line up with TRBD2. V shed 6 bases and J 7 bases; nucleotides not matched to a gene: 13. The length of the CDR3 is 17 residues. Germline CDR1 reads SNHLY; CDR2 reads FYNNEI.

There are a few counts of this clonotype. V gene TRBV4-2 combines with J gene TRBJ2-1; 7 bases map to TRBD2. The CDR3 has 20 residues. The V gene end was trimmed by 1 base and the J gene end by 7 bases; junction bases not matched to a gene: 22. Germline assignment: CDR1 LGHNA and CDR2 YNFKEQ. CDR3 DNA sequence: TGTGCCAGCAGCCAAGGTGGGGCGGGAGTACGGGGACGGACGGGGAATGAGCAGTTCTTC. Translation: CASSQGGAGVRGRTGNEQFF.

This clonotype has at least ten counts. The chain couples TRBV7-6 to TRBJ2-7, with D possibly TRBD2 on 5 matching bases. Trimming stripped 1 base from V and 6 bases from J, with 10 bases between. This CDR3 comprises 13 residues. Germline lookup yields CDR1 SGHVS and CDR2 FNYEAQ. In DNA form, the CDR3 reads TGTGCCAGCAGCTTAGAGACTAAGGGCGAGCAGTACTTC. This codes for CASSLETKGEQYF. Drawing the rest from reference TRBV7-6 and TRBJ2-7, the complete variable domain is GAGVSQSPRYKVTKRGQDVALRCDPISGHVSLYWYRQALGQGPEFLTYFNYEAQQDKSGLPNDRFSAERPEGSISTLTIQRTEQRDSAMYRCASSLETKGEQYFGPGTRLTVT.

This clonotype was seen only a few times. This chain links TRBV27 with TRBJ2-3, with TRBD2 as a possible D gene (5 bases). Germline V CDR1 and CDR2: MNHEY, SMNVEV (reference sequence). The CDR3 loop spans 13 amino acids. The V gene lost 5 bases and the J gene lost 8 bases, with 14 bases spanning the gap. Here the CDR3 DNA reads TGTGCCAGCAGTACCCTAGATGGACTTACGCAGTATTTT. Encoded protein: CASSTLDGLTQYF.

The rearrangement uses TRBV11-3 and TRBJ2-4; D may correspond to TRBD1 or TRBD2 (5 bases each). V was clipped by 5 bases and J by 3 bases, with 11 bases between them. Per the germline V gene, CDR1 is SGHNT and CDR2 is YENEEA. This CDR3 is 14 amino acids long. CDR3 sequence (DNA): TGTGCCAGCAGCGCCGGGGCCGACAAAAACATTCAGTACTTC. Protein sequence: CASSAGADKNIQYF.

The V gene is TRBV23-1, the J gene TRBJ2-6, with D tentatively TRBD1 (7 bases). TRBV23-1 is placed among ORFs of uncertain function. Trimming cost V 2 bases and J 0 bases, with 20 bases left between them. The CDR3 spans 20 residues. CDR3 protein: CASSQDRGRDSCSGANVLTF. The CDR3, as DNA: TGCGCCAGCAGTCAAGATCGGGGGCGGGACAGTTGCTCTGGGGCCAACGTCCTGACTTTC.